The entry below gives a single T cell receptor (beta chain) sequence along with its context. The antigen is undetermined. From the germline J gene comes the end of the CDR3, since the read stops 3 residues before it. Germline lookup yields CDR1 LNHDA and CDR2 SQIVND (reference sequence). The CDR3 runs to 10 residues. With 7 bases removed from V and 4 bases from J, the gap between germline ends came to 3 bases. All participants had a single incident cervical HPV16 infection, and prevalent HPV16 infections were excluded. This entry comes from a study of T cells in women clearing cervical HPV infection. Study information: Case blood was drawn when the lesion was first found; control blood after infection became undetectable.

TCRdb keeps only in-frame clones here, not all; method: immunoSEQ multiplex PCR. With 40,000 to 60,000 clones in the sample, the ten largest clones hold more than 0.8%. Study results and limitations: Associations may precede or follow infection; HPV-specific or memory T cells were not isolated.

Sequences were obtained from blood buffy coat. V usage is TRBV19 and J usage is TRBJ2-3; D not certain. The sequence was collected from a woman between 18 and 70 years old with a cervical HPV16 infection that either progressed to CIN3+ or cleared (not recorded which). The CDR3 bases that were read are TGTGCCAGTAAGGCAGATACG. This encodes CASKADT. The entire CDR3 is CASKADTQYF.